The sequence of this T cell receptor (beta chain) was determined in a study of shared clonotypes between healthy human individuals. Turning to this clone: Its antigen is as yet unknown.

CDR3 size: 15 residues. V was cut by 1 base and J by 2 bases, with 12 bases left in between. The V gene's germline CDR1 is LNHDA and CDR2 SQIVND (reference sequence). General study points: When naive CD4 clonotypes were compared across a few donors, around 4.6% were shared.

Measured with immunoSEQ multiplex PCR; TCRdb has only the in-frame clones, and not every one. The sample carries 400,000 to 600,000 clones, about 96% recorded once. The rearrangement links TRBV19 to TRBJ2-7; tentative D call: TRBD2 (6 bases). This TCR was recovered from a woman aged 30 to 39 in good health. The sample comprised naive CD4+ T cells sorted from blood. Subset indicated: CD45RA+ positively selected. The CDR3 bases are TGTGCCAGTAGTATAGGGCCGGGAGCCACCTACGAGCAGTACTTC. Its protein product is CASSIGPGATYEQYF.